The clone carrying this T cell receptor (beta chain) has at least ten counts. By flow cytometry, patients selected for sequencing had shown an expansion of CD8+CD57+ cells. Prior therapy had not been administered to any patient at the time of blood sampling. Genomic DNA, serving as template, underwent TCR beta VDJ and CDR3 profiling. MiXCR, run by TCRdb on the reads, gives a single entry per CDR3 protein. This table has approximately 160,000 distinct CDR3 sequences, around half appearing once. These data belong to a study of CD8+CD57+ T cells in acquired aplastic anemia. Study information: Sorted CD4+ plus CD8+ cells gave DNA averaging roughly 3 ug.

Sequencing was performed on sorted CD4+, CD8+, or CD8+CD57+ T cells (not recorded which) from PBMCs. The source is a human donor with aplastic anemia.

The CDR3 nucleotides read TGTGCCAGCAGTGAACGGGGGCAAGGTGAAGCTTTCTTT. Amino acid sequence: CASSERGQGEAFF. The rearrangement uses TRBV2 and TRBJ1-1; TRBD1 might be the D (6 bases). The V gene's germline CDR1 is SNHLY and CDR2 FYNNEI. V lost 2 bases and J lost 7, with 11 bases in between. This CDR3 is built from 13 residues.